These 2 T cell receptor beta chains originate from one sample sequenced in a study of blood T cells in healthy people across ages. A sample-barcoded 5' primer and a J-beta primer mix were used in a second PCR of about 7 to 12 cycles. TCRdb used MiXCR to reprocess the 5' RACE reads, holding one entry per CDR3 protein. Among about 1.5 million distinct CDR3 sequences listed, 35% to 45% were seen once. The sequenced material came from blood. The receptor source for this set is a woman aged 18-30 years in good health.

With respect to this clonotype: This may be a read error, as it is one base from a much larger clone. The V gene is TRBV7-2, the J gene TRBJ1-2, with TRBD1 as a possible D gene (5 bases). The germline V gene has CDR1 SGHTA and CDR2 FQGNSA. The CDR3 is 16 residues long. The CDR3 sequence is CASSPHWQGANYDYTF. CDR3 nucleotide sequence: TGTGCCAGCAGCCCACACTGGCAGGGAGCTAACTATGACTACACCTTC.

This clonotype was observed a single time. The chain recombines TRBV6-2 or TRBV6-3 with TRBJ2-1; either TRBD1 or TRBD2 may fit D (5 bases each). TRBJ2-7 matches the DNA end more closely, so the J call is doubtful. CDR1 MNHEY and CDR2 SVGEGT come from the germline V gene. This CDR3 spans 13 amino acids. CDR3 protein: CASKWDAYNEQYF. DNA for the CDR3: TGTGCCAGCAAATGGGACGCCTACAATGAGCAGTACTTC.